Following are 15 T cell receptor beta chains from one sample sequenced in a study of Ad26.COV2.S vaccination and SARS-CoV-2 variants. This sample's treatment: about 20 received Ad26.COV2.S at low or high dose, single or two shots; 5 received placebo; per-sample allocation not given. Vaccine and placebo recipients were sampled on day 63 after the first injection. Sequencing was performed with immunoSEQ multiplex PCR; in TCRdb, only in-frame clones are kept and a portion is missing. The sample holds about 400,000 clones, about four fifths seen once. The input for sequencing was peripheral blood, taken in a trial of Ad26.COV2.S vaccine versus placebo. The receptor source for this set is a person between 18 and 65 years old who received the Ad26.COV2.S COVID-19 vaccine or a placebo.

This rearrangement joins TRBV4-3 to TRBJ1-1, with 9 bases that match TRBD1. With 0 bases clipped from V and 6 bases from J, the junction kept 8 bases outside the gene matches. The length of the CDR3 is 16 residues. CDR1 is LGHNA, CDR2 YSLEER, per germline. The CDR3: CASSQDPGQGLAEAFF. The CDR3 DNA sequence: TGCGCCAGCAGCCAAGACCCGGGACAGGGCTTAGCTGAAGCTTTCTTT.

The V and J genes are TRBV4-1 and TRBJ2-7; D not resolved. The CDR3 is 13 amino acids. Trimming cost V 5 bases and J 1 base, with 9 bases left between them. CDR1 and CDR2 from the germline V gene are MGHRA and YSYEKL. The CDR3 spells CASSGSQSYEQYF. The CDR3 DNA reads as TGCGCCAGCAGCGGCAGTCAGTCCTACGAGCAGTACTTC.

The chain uses TRBV19 and TRBJ1-1; D might be TRBD1 (6 bases). Trimming took off 5 bases at V and 2 bases at J, with 9 bases between the two ends. Germline lookup yields CDR1 LNHDA and CDR2 SQIVND (reference sequence). The CDR3 covers 13 residues. DNA for the CDR3: TGTGCCAGTAGTGAGGGGGTTAACACTGAAGCTTTCTTT. Translated, it gives CASSEGVNTEAFF.

This chain uses TRBV6-5 with TRBJ1-1, with D perhaps TRBD1 (5 bases). This CDR3 spans 16 amino acids. Germline assignment: CDR1 MNHEY and CDR2 SVGAGI. The V gene lost 0 bases and the J gene lost 8 bases, with 19 bases spanning the gap. The DNA for the CDR3 is TGTGCCAGCAGTTACTCGTCGGGGGAACGTTTTTCGGAAGCTTTCTTT. This sequence encodes CASSYSSGERFSEAFF.

The V gene is TRBV11-2, the J gene TRBJ1-4; D remains ambiguous. The CDR3 is 16 residues long. The V gene's germline CDR1 is SGHAT and CDR2 FQNNGV. V gave up 1 base and J gave up 3 bases, with 12 bases separating them. CDR3 nucleotide sequence: TGTGCCAGCAGCTTAGCATCGGGAGGGTCTAATGAAAAACTGTTTTTT. This gives the protein CASSLASGGSNEKLFF.

This clone has a single count. The chain recombines TRBV5-1 with TRBJ2-2, with D uncertain. Trimming cost V 4 bases and J 7 bases, with 8 bases left between them. The germline CDR1 and CDR2 sequences are SGHRS and YFSETQ. This CDR3 is 12 amino acids long. As DNA, the CDR3 is TGCGCCAGCAGCCCGGGTGACGGGGAGCTGTTTTTT. Translated, it gives CASSPGDGELFF.

The chain uses TRBV4-1 and TRBJ2-7; D unclear. The CDR3 totals 14 residues. The germline gives CDR1 MGHRA, CDR2 YSYEKL. The V end lost 0 bases, the J end lost 2 bases, and 8 bases lay between the germline ends. The CDR3 region has the DNA TGCGCCAGCAGCCAAGAGGCAGGCACCTACGAGCAGTACTTC. It codes for CASSQEAGTYEQYF.

The sample holds one count of this clone. CDR3 amino acids: CASSLIWGTGELFF. CDR3 DNA sequence: TGTGCCAGCAGCTTAATTTGGGGCACCGGGGAGCTGTTTTTT. V usage is TRBV7-3 and J usage is TRBJ2-2, with unresolved D. From germline, CDR1 is SGHTA and CDR2 FQGTGA. V was shortened by 1 base and J by 4 bases, with 7 bases between the two germline ends. The CDR3 has 14 amino acids.

This clone has only a few counts. The chain combines TRBV19 with TRBJ2-1; D remains ambiguous. The CDR3 has 15 amino acids. Germline CDR1 reads LNHDA; CDR2 reads SQIVND (reference sequence). V shed 0 bases and J shed 3 bases, with 9 bases lying between them. The CDR3 sequence: CASSIDLGIYNEQFF. The CDR3 DNA follows: TGTGCCAGTAGTATAGATCTTGGCATCTACAATGAGCAGTTCTTC.

The chain uses TRBV11-2 and TRBJ1-2; D not certain. This CDR3 contains 14 residues. Trimming stripped 2 bases from V and 0 bases from J, with 7 bases between. Germline V gene lookup returns CDR1 SGHAT and CDR2 FQNNGV. The CDR3 DNA sequence: TGTGCCAGCAGCTTACGACTTTCTAACTATGGCTACACCTTC. Amino acid sequence: CASSLRLSNYGYTF.

The chain is built from TRBV5-4 and TRBJ2-1, with no clear D. V was pared by 3 bases and J by 0 bases, with 10 bases between. CDR3 length: 15 residues. Germline V CDR1 and CDR2: SGHNT, YYREEE (reference sequence). CDR3 bases: TGTGCCAGCAGCTCCATCTTGAGCTCCTACAATGAGCAGTTCTTC. It encodes CASSSILSSYNEQFF.

Here the CDR3 reads CASGARGAPLPTDTQYF. In nucleotides, the CDR3 is TGTGCCAGTGGGGCGCGGGGGGCACCCCTCCCCACAGATACGCAGTATTTT. This sequence joins TRBV11-2 and TRBJ2-3; 8 bases agree with TRBD2. The V segment lost 9 bases and the J segment 2 bases; nucleotides outside the gene matches: 16. Germline V lookup: CDR1 SGHAT, CDR2 FQNNGV. The CDR3 length is 17 residues.

This clone has a single count. The chain couples TRBV2 to TRBJ2-7; 7 positions match TRBD1. This CDR3 region has 14 residues. Germline V gene lookup returns CDR1 SNHLY and CDR2 FYNNEI. With 7 bases clipped from V and 6 bases from J, the junction kept 12 bases outside the gene matches. The CDR3, as DNA: TGTGCCAGCATTTTAGGGGCAGGGGGAACCGAGCAGTACTTC. Amino acid sequence: CASILGAGGTEQYF.

The chain carries TRBV11-3 and TRBJ2-1; TRBD1 is a possible D gene (6 bases). This CDR3 is 12 amino acids long. Per germline, CDR1 SGHNT and CDR2 YENEEA. The V end was cut by 1 base, the J end by 10 bases, with 8 bases between. In DNA, the CDR3 is TGTGCCAGCAGCTTAGGGGGGACAGAGCAGTTCTTC. Protein sequence: CASSLGGTEQFF.

The chain joins TRBV11-3 to TRBJ1-2; no firm D call. The germline CDR1 and CDR2 sequences are SGHNT and YENEEA. Trimming removed 5 bases from V and 4 bases from J, with 17 bases in between. CDR3 length: 15 amino acids. DNA for the CDR3: TGTGCCAGCAGCCGAAGAAGCACAGCTACCTATGGCTACACCTTC. This encodes CASSRRSTATYGYTF.